This T cell receptor (beta chain) was captured in a study of regulatory T cells in long-lasting Graves disease. This clonotype was counted a few times. The junction does not match germline at one end; this may be a read error. Indicated time point: newly diagnosed GD, antithyroid drugs for less than 3 months. PBMC RNA was the source of the TCR library. Building of the TCR beta libraries involved iRepertoire HTBI primers and Arm-PCR of CDR3 regions. TCRdb reanalysed the multiplex PCR reads using MiXCR and keeps one entry per CDR3 protein. The sample lists about 540,000 distinct CDR3 sequences; approximately 15% were seen once. Germline assignment: CDR1 DFQATT and CDR2 SNEGSKA (reference sequence). The length of the CDR3 is 11 residues. Separately, the same data were catalogued under a study of T cells in Graves' hyperthyroidism and ophthalmopathy.

The sample in question was peripheral blood mononuclear cells (PBMCs), obtained at new diagnosis, from a patient treated with antithyroid drugs. The chain carries TRBV20-1 and TRBJ2-1; D remains unclear. The TCR was taken from a man aged 25 to 40 with Graves disease. CDR3 nucleotide sequence: TGCAGTGTGTTGCCTAGGGCTGTCACATACTTC. Protein product: CSVLPRAVTYF.